The 15 T cell receptor beta chains in this list originate from one sample, sequenced in a study of T-cell memory formation after mild COVID-19. Via MiXCR, TCRdb re-called the 5' RACE reads, giving one row per CDR3 protein. The sample lists 150,000 to 200,000 distinct CDR3 sequences; about 14% were seen once. Sequencing was performed on PBMCs or a T cell subset sorted from them (not recorded which). The source is an adult woman who had mild COVID-19 (a few samples of this study predate the infection). Cell type and time point are not known.

The chain employs TRBV18 and TRBJ2-3; 10 bases map to TRBD2. With 2 bases clipped from V and 8 bases from J, the junction kept 10 bases outside the gene matches. CDR1 and CDR2 from the germline V gene are KGHSH and LQKENI. This CDR3 region has 16 residues. The CDR3 is CASSPGLAAYVGTQYF. CDR3 sequence (DNA): TGTGCCAGCTCACCAGGACTAGCGGCCTACGTCGGTACGCAGTATTTT.

V and J are TRBV7-2 and TRBJ2-4; D remains ambiguous. Germline V gene sequence: CDR1 SGHTA, CDR2 FQGNSA. Trimming cost V 2 bases and J 0 bases, with 11 bases left between them. This CDR3 spans 16 amino acids. The CDR3 region is CASSLIAVVAKNIQYF. CDR3 sequence (DNA): TGTGCCAGCAGCTTAATCGCGGTTGTAGCCAAAAACATTCAGTACTTC.

The V gene is TRBV7-3, the J gene TRBJ2-3; D not certain. The germline V gene encodes CDR1 SGHTA and CDR2 FQGTGA. Trimming shortened V by 1 base and J by 6 bases, and 20 bases separated the two germline ends. The CDR3 runs 17 residues. The CDR3 here is CASSLIPQAAGRDTQYF. CDR3 DNA sequence: TGTGCCAGCAGCTTAATCCCCCAAGCCGCCGGACGGGATACGCAGTATTTT. Full variable domain (outside the CDR3, taken from reference TRBV7-3 and TRBJ2-3): GAGVSQTPSNKVTEKGKYVELRCDPISGHTALYWYRQSLGQGPEFLIYFQGTGAADDSGLPNDRFFAVRPEGSVSTLKIQRTERGDSAVYLCASSLIPQAAGRDTQYFGPGTRLTVL.

The chain recombines TRBV7-9 with TRBJ2-5; D remains ambiguous. Trimming left V 4 bases short and J 4 bases short, with 10 bases between. Germline loops: CDR1 SEHNR, CDR2 FQNEAQ (reference sequence). The CDR3 sequence is 13 residues long. The CDR3 loop is CASSWGRAETQYF. The CDR3 DNA sequence: TGTGCCAGCAGCTGGGGTCGGGCAGAGACCCAGTACTTC.

The chain employs TRBV18 and TRBJ2-2, with D possibly TRBD1 on 5 matching bases. With 8 bases removed from V and 0 bases from J, the gap between germline ends came to 10 bases. CDR1 and CDR2 from the germline V gene are KGHSH and LQKENI. This CDR3 comprises 14 residues. CDR3 in amino acids: CASQGDTNTGELFF. The DNA of the CDR3 is TGTGCCAGCCAAGGGGATACGAACACCGGGGAGCTGTTTTTT. The variable domain in full, completed from reference TRBV18 and TRBJ2-2, reads NAGVMQNPRHLVRRRGQEARLRCSPMKGHSHVYWYRQLPEEGLKFMVYLQKENIIDESGMPKERFSAEFPKEGPSILRIQQVVRGDSAAYFCASQGDTNTGELFFGEGSRLTVL.

This clonotype came up a few times. The CDR3 sequence is CASSQDSRWGRDEQFF. CDR3 sequence (DNA): TGTGCCAGCAGCCAAGATTCCAGATGGGGGCGCGATGAGCAGTTCTTC. The chain carries TRBV3-1 and TRBJ2-1; weak D call: TRBD1 (6 bases). V was shortened by 0 bases and J by 8 bases, with 17 bases between the two germline ends. The V gene's germline CDR1 is LGHDT and CDR2 YNNKEL (reference sequence). The CDR3 runs 16 residues.

The chain employs TRBV4-3 and TRBJ1-1; no reliable D call. Germline CDR1 and CDR2: LGHNA and YSLEER. Trimming cost V 0 bases and J 11 bases, with 10 bases left between them. This CDR3 spans 12 amino acids. CDR3 in DNA: TGCGCCAGCAGCCAAGATACCGGAGAGGCTTTCTTT. Translated, it gives CASSQDTGEAFF.

This clonotype was counted a single time. The chain is built from TRBV29-1 and TRBJ2-1; TRBD2 matches at 8 bases. In germline, CDR1 is SQVTM, CDR2 ANQGSEA. Unmatched junction bases numbered 12, after V lost 8 bases and J lost 9 bases. This CDR3 is built from 13 residues. The CDR3 region has the DNA TGCAGCCTTCTCGGGGGGGCCAAGGGTGAGCAGTTCTTC. Protein sequence: CSLLGGAKGEQFF.

The J gene is TRBJ2-7, the V gene TRBV11-2; D remains ambiguous. The length of the CDR3 is 14 residues. The ends were cut back, 2 bases at V and 2 bases at J, with 10 bases in the middle. Germline V gives CDR1 SGHAT, CDR2 FQNNGV. The CDR3 reads CASSLMGPTYEQYF. The CDR3 DNA reads TGTGCCAGCAGCTTAATGGGCCCCACCTACGAGCAGTACTTC.

This clonotype has a handful of counts. V is TRBV2 and J is TRBJ2-7; the D gene is possibly TRBD2 (6 bases). CDR1 is SNHLY and CDR2 is FYNNEI in the germline V gene. The CDR3 runs 14 residues. Trimming stripped 5 bases from V and 1 base from J, with 12 bases between. The CDR3 DNA reads TGTGCCAGCAGTTTGACCGGGGGTTCCTACGAGCAGTACTTC. Protein sequence: CASSLTGGSYEQYF.

CDR3 nucleotides: TGTGCCAGCTCACCGACTGGAGTACAGGAAAAACTGTTTTTT. Its translation is CASSPTGVQEKLFF. The chain uses TRBV18 and TRBJ1-4; D remains ambiguous. The V end lost 3 bases, the J end lost 8 bases, and 13 bases lay between the germline ends. CDR3 size: 14 residues. Germline lookup yields CDR1 KGHSH and CDR2 LQKENI.

The gene calls are TRBV5-4 and TRBJ1-2, with D possibly being TRBD1 (6 bases). Looked up from germline, CDR1 is SGHNT and CDR2 is YYREEE (reference sequence). This CDR3 spans 14 amino acids. The V end was cut by 4 bases, the J end by 4 bases, with 14 bases between. The CDR3 is CASSTEVQGYGYTF. CDR3 sequence (DNA): TGTGCCAGCAGCACCGAGGTACAGGGCTATGGCTACACCTTC.

The CDR3: CASSQDMAGAGTDTQYF. The CDR3 DNA sequence: TGCGCCAGCAGCCAAGATATGGCGGGAGCGGGCACAGATACGCAGTATTTT. V gene TRBV4-3 combines with J gene TRBJ2-3; 7 bases fit TRBD2. This CDR3 comprises 17 residues. Germline V gives CDR1 LGHNA, CDR2 YSLEER. V shed 0 bases, J shed 1 base, and the junction held 7 bases outside the gene matches.

This clonotype was seen a few times. The gene calls are TRBV2 and TRBJ2-1; TRBD2 matches at 7 bases. The CDR3 has 15 amino acids. Germline-derived CDR1 and CDR2 are SNHLY and FYNNEI. J gave up 2 bases and V 5 bases, and 6 bases lay outside the gene matches. CDR3 amino acids: CASSRLAPTYNEQFF. CDR3 DNA: TGTGCCAGCAGTCGACTAGCTCCTACCTACAATGAGCAGTTCTTC.

This clonotype has a handful of counts. This sequence joins TRBV4-1 and TRBJ2-7; the D gene could be TRBD1 or TRBD2 (6 bases each). The length of the CDR3 is 16 residues. The V gene lost 4 bases and the J gene lost 4 bases, with 20 bases spanning the gap. Germline V gene lookup returns CDR1 MGHRA and CDR2 YSYEKL. The CDR3: CASSLGGAGVNYEQYF. Written as DNA, the CDR3 is TGCGCCAGCAGCCTCGGAGGGGCAGGGGTAAATTACGAGCAGTACTTC.